This T cell receptor (beta chain) was captured in a study of post-analysis software for immune sequencing data. Study at large: Disease trajectories encompassed relapsing-remitting, secondary progressive and progressive-relapsing multiple sclerosis.

To note about this clonotype: Its antigen is currently unknown.

The TCR beta cDNA libraries contained unique molecular identifiers. TCRdb fed the PCR reads into MiXCR, producing one record per CDR3 protein. The sample records hundreds of thousands of distinct CDR3 sequences, about 53% being singletons. Unmatched junction bases numbered 6, after V lost 4 bases and J lost 8 bases. Germline V gives CDR1 SNHLY, CDR2 FYNNEI. This CDR3 contains 14 residues. General study points: Among roughly 5 TRBV segments more frequent in patients than controls were TRBV5-6, TRBV5-1 and TRBV20-1. Relative to controls, patients with multiple sclerosis showed significantly lower normalized Chao1 diversity.

This chain connects TRBV2 to TRBJ2-1, with TRBD2 matching over 9 bases. The sample consisted of blood. The sequence was collected from a girl between 5 and 17 years old with multiple sclerosis. CDR3 sequence reads: CASSGVSGRDEQFF. The CDR3 region has the DNA TGTGCCAGCAGTGGGGTTAGCGGGAGAGATGAGCAGTTCTTC.